The clone carrying this T cell receptor (beta chain) was counted a few times. The sample belongs to a study of T cell changes during pregnancy in multiple sclerosis. The repertoire was sequenced with immunoSEQ multiplex PCR; TCRdb's copy has only in-frame clones and lacks some. This sample has under 70,000 clones, with 91% found just once. Looked up from germline, CDR1 is MRHNA and CDR2 is SNTAGT. Unmatched junction bases numbered 0, after V lost 2 bases and J lost 3 bases. The CDR3 contains 15 residues. The starting material was peripheral blood, obtained after pregnancy. This clonotype was obtained from a female donor in good health, enrolled as a control in a pregnancy study. The chain links TRBV6-4 to TRBJ2-2; 10 bases are a match to TRBD1. Written as DNA, the CDR3 is TGTGCCAGCAGTGACGGGACAGGGGACACCGGGGAGCTGTTTTTT. Translated: CASSDGTGDTGELFF.